One T cell receptor beta chain is described in this entry. Its antigen is undetermined. Single viable CD3+CD4+CD8-CD45RO+ cells were sorted as the memory CD4+ T cells. The J segment lost 0 bases and the V segment lost 8 bases, leaving 10 bases of the junction unmatched. The CDR3 covers 18 residues. Germline V CDR1 and CDR2: MNHEY, SMNVEV (reference sequence). These data belong to a study of memory CD4+ T cells and cytomegalovirus serostatus. As for the study in general: This sample comes from healthy Belgian adults, eight or nine CMV seropositive, 24 seronegative. Whole-study results and caveats: 67 of 164 known CMV-associated TCRbeta sequences appeared in CD4+ memory.

Data came from immunoSEQ multiplex PCR; TCRdb stores just in-frame clones and leaves some out. The sample holds around 30,000 clones; around 74% are singletons and the top ten take around 0.63%. The clonotype was recovered from an adult in good health and CMV-seronegative. Some clones in this sample may be carry-over from other donors' samples. The J gene is TRBJ2-1, the V gene TRBV27; 13 bases map to TRBD2. Material: memory CD4+ T cells from blood. The CDR3 region is CASSPGLAGLSSYNEQFF. In DNA, the CDR3 is TGTGCCAGCTCACCGGGACTAGCGGGGTTGAGCTCCTACAATGAGCAGTTCTTC.